Listed here is a single TCR beta chain. The clone's antigen remains unknown. No clone much larger than this one lies a single base away; base qualities are absent. These data come from a study of cytomegalovirus exposure and HLA in healthy donors (dated by TCRdb to 2017 to 2019). Turning to the overall study: An earlier analysis of some 500 of the donors reported 250 to 300 Gb of sequence data and 100 million to 140 million unique TCR beta sequences from around 200 million T cells. Rather than drawing on any new phenotypic data, the later analysis identified candidate immune exposures from TCR beta sequences and the way those sequences occurred across donors. To predict cytomegalovirus infection status, the study brought together high-throughput TCR immunosequencing, statistical association of individual TCRs with disease status, and machine learning. An earlier analysis of 500 to 650 of the donors applied high-throughput TCR beta sequencing to assess whether each TCR beta V gene segment acted as functional or pseudogenic. Alongside the repertoire data, information on donor age, sex, ethnicity and CMV serostatus was compiled. Genome-wide SNP genotypes for about 60% of the 666 donors were used in a later genetic analysis, which treated that subset as a discovery cohort. An early release covering roughly 580 HLA-typed donors comprised around 300 gigabases of sequencing data and tens of millions of unique TCR sequences. On average, approximately 250,000 unique TCR beta nucleotide sequences were sequenced per donor among roughly 430 genotyped donors of the cohort, with roughly 20% of those sequences being non-productive. Because of strong linkage in the cohort, 5 or 6 DR-DQ haplotypes were treated as single units for association and clustering. The T cell repertoires of 700 or so subjects were profiled by immunosequencing and related to cytomegalovirus serostatus. The study aimed to test whether cataloging public T cell receptors could reveal signatures of past pathogen exposure. Besides the first cohort of under 700 subjects, a separate validation cohort made up of over 100 different subjects was used. Typing coverage varied by locus: roughly 620-630 donors for A, B, C, DRB1 and DQB1; 522 for DQA1; more than 600 for DPA1; around 450 for DPB1. Both class I and class II loci were covered by HLA typing, at four-digit resolution. Every discovery cohort repertoire had been produced on one sequencing platform. In a later analysis, previously published TCR beta repertoires from about 640 donors were re-analyzed and high-resolution HLA genotyping was added so that TCR occurrence patterns could be studied. Among the roughly 410 genotyped donors, around 81% belonged to the genetic ancestry cluster associated with self-reported Caucasian donors. What the authors observed across the whole study: According to a later genetic analysis, donors in an Asian-associated ancestry cluster had fewer N-insertions in productive TCRs than the approximately 650-donor mean. The classifier was reported to diagnose cytomegalovirus status with high specificity and sensitivity in both the original cohort and the validation cohort. Correlated functional status among segregating V segments might reflect linkage disequilibrium, but an unknown experimental factor could not be ruled out. According to the authors, the approach could potentially be generalized to other disease states and immunological phenotypes. Some IMGT-functional V segments, including TRBV6-2 and TRBV6-3, could not be distinguished by the 87-base-pair reads and were therefore excluded. A few of the identified cytomegalovirus-associated TCR beta chains were confirmed in vitro to be specific for cytomegalovirus antigens. Because counts were too low, some 17 rarely observed V segments, including chromosome 9 orphons, were left out of the earlier analysis of about 620 of the donors. Most CMV-associated TCR beta chains appeared to be HLA-restricted in a later analysis, and the HLA associations seemed to be driven largely by CMV exposure. Broadly in line with IMGT annotations, most TCR beta V segments showed up in productive rearrangements about 90% or about 30% of the time in an earlier analysis of 587 of the donors. Only TCR beta chains were sequenced in this cohort, and the absence of alpha or paired-chain data limited detectable features. In a later analysis, several top co-occurrence clusters were reported to appear linked to parvovirus B19, influenza, CMV and Epstein-Barr virus. The study listed over 150 TCR beta chains as associated with cytomegalovirus. In a later analysis, HLA-associated TCR beta chains were found to be more clonally expanded and to have lower generation probabilities than equally common non-associated chains. In a later analysis, the rate of TCR association differed among HLA loci, with DRB1 alleles having the most associated TCRs and HLA-C alleles having the fewest. At a false discovery rate of 0.05, a later analysis linked some 17,000 TCR beta sequences to specific HLA alleles. A further reported finding was that TCR beta sequences accurately predicted the HLA-A and HLA-B alleles for most subjects in the first cohort. Most TCR sequences were observed very rarely across donors, whereas some public TCRs were present in many individuals. The presence/absence analyses assumed that sequencing depth was roughly uniform across donors, and that assumption may not be true. Assigning TCR associations to individual alleles was difficult when HLA alleles, especially DR and DQ, strongly co-occurred. A later genetic analysis associated a missense DCLRE1C variant with V-gene and J-gene trimming of TCR beta chains, and an independent cohort replicated the association. For the cohort, immune exposure information was limited to CMV serostatus. HLA typing was unavailable for some donors at each locus, so association tests used only the typed subset. A cluster of highly shared sequence variants was judged likely to represent a technical artifact of the sequencing pipeline.

The library was produced with the immunoSEQ multiplex PCR assay. The multiplex PCR relied on a mix of 60 forward primers for TCR Vbeta segments and 13 reverse primers for TCR Jbeta segments. The CDR3 region of rearranged TCR beta genes was amplified from genomic DNA with a multiplex PCR assay. The Illumina HiSeq System was used to sequence the amplified TCR beta libraries as 87-base-pair reads. In the original analysis: A later analysis counted around 72 million unique TCR beta chains across the 700 or so repertoires, and 9.5 million to 11 million of these chains were shared by at least two donors. Raw reads were error-corrected and collapsed into unique sequences with a nearest-neighbor algorithm that merged closely related sequences to remove PCR and sequencing errors. V, D and J gene segments were assigned by aligning CDR3 sequences to IMGT reference sequences. For a sequence to be retained, a match of at least six nucleotides to both a V gene segment and a J gene segment was required. Rearrangements were classified as productive when the CDR3 lacked stop codons and remained in frame with V and J, and all other rearrangements were classified as non-productive. Following IMGT convention, CDR3 was defined as the stretch from the second conserved V-encoded cysteine to the conserved J-encoded phenylalanine. The earlier analysis of fewer than 700 of the donors excluded sequences that lacked an unambiguous match to a single V gene segment. In an earlier analysis of 500 to 750 of the donors, V segments were called functional above 56.7% productive rearrangements and were called segregating when the between-donor standard deviation exceeded 5%. A statistical classification framework was developed to diagnose cytomegalovirus status using the catalog of TCR beta chain sequences. A later analysis assigned V and J genes by comparing TCR nucleotide sequences with IMGT/GENE-DB human TR gene sequences. A later analysis assigned CDR3 sequences and most-parsimonious VDJ recombination scenarios with the TCRdist pipeline. A later analysis defined each TCR beta chain by its CDR3 amino acid sequence plus V-gene family, and excluded reads lacking a unique V-gene family. A later analysis removed 550 to 700 highly shared, low-generation-probability nucleotide sequences to deal with suspected cross-contamination and a sequencing artifact. In a later analysis, a clonal expansion index for each public chain was calculated from normalized within-repertoire ranks of inferred template counts. In a later analysis, generation probabilities were computed with a VDJ recombination model fitted to out-of-frame rearrangements, and the resulting probabilities were checked against IGoR. Hypergeometric tests were used in a later analysis to score TCR-TCR, TCR-HLA and TCR-CMV co-occurrence, with a repertoire-size bias correction applied to the TCR pairs. False discovery rates were estimated in a later analysis by permuting HLA or CMV assignments 20 times. In a later analysis, co-occurring TCRs were grouped with DBSCAN, and TCRdist sequence similarity was added when clustering was performed within HLA-allele-positive subsets. For co-occurrence clustering, repertoires with fewer than 30,000 or more than 120,000 public chains were excluded, along with four to six repertoires with anomalous nucleotide sharing. The table was pulled from immuneACCESS by TCRdb, which kept in-frame rearrangements only. Such tables lose some clones; where checked, under half of the loss comes from unresolved V genes, and the rest has no known cause. V, J and clone size derive from that table, while D and trimming were established from the DNA sequence. This sample is represented by some 150,000 clones; 82% of them were singletons. The ten most abundant clones make up about 10% of the sample.

The cohort comprised 710 or so healthy bone marrow donors. At the time of sampling, all cohort members were nominally healthy, though unrecorded immune exposures were likely present. The donor was CMV seropositive and belonged to the group of a few hundred seropositive cohort members. Every donor gave a peripheral blood sample, and the peripheral blood mononuclear cells from that sample were used for TCR beta sequencing. Genomic DNA was extracted from the blood cell samples with the Qiagen DNeasy Blood Extraction Kit. In the germline V gene (reference sequence), CDR1 corresponds to GTSNPN and CDR2 to SVGIG. The CDR3 contains 15 residues, cysteine and phenylalanine counted. Only the CDR3 portion is preserved as DNA: 45 bases, with reading frame beginning at the first base. Relative to germline, V is missing 3 bases and J is missing 2 bases, with 3 bases of the junction outside any gene match.

The chain is encoded by TRBV30 joined to TRBJ2-7; TRBD2 agrees with 14 junctional bases. The source material was PBMCs. This TCR derives from a man in his forties or fifties in good health and CMV-seropositive. The CDR3 protein sequence reads: CAWSLGLAGAYEQYF. The DNA reads TGTGCCTGGAGCTTGGGACTAGCGGGAGCCTACGAGCAGTACTTC.